This TCR beta chain came from a study of human T cells and chemical hapten exposure. Looking at the study overall: TCR yield per sample varied, mainly due to pooled library volumes.

This clonotype has a handful of counts. Its antigen is unidentified. Study-level points and caveats: TCRs at a frequency above 1 in 1000 stayed unchanged with DPC sensitization.

Attachment of unique molecular identifiers to individual cDNA molecules was performed in the library. How the authors handled the data: There were a median of approximately 100,000 TCRs per sample, with a range from roughly 23,224 to 750,000. One entry per CDR3 protein, called by TCRdb with MiXCR from the reads. These V and J calls rely on TCRdb rather than the paper's analysis. The data contain 95,000 to 150,000 distinct CDR3 sequences, less than 10% of them singletons. Total RNA was isolated from unfractionated whole blood. With 7 bases removed from V and 0 bases from J, the gap between germline ends came to 10 bases. This CDR3 comprises 13 residues. CDR1 SQVTM and CDR2 ANQGSEA come from the germline V gene.

Sequences were obtained from whole blood. The clonotype comes from a human donor in good health. Some clones in this sample may be carry-over from other donors' samples. V is TRBV29-1 and J is TRBJ1-3, with D possibly matching TRBD1 (6 bases). The CDR3 DNA reads as TGCAGCGCTCGGACAGACTCTGGAAACACCATATATTTT. Its protein product is CSARTDSGNTIYF.